These 6 T cell receptor beta chains came from one sample sequenced in a study of T cell responses to AZD1222 COVID-19 vaccine. This table comes from immunoSEQ multiplex PCR, and its TCRdb copy is limited to in-frame clones, with some not included. Here the sample spans about 130,000 clones, 85% being singletons. This specimen consisted of peripheral blood, obtained 28 days after the second dose of the MenACWY control vaccine. Every receptor here comes from an adult who received the MenACWY meningococcal vaccine as a control.

The V call is TRBV24-1, the J call TRBJ2-1; D may be TRBD1 (7 bases). Germline V gene data show CDR1 as KGHDR and CDR2 as SFDVKD. V was trimmed by 3 bases and J by 6 bases, leaving 17 bases between them. The CDR3 is made up of 16 amino acids. CDR3 loop: CATSDPGQGGFNEQFF. The CDR3 coding sequence is TGTGCCACCAGTGATCCGGGCCAGGGGGGTTTCAATGAGCAGTTCTTC.

The chain combines TRBV19 with TRBJ1-1; D is unresolved. From germline, CDR1 is LNHDA and CDR2 SQIVND (reference sequence). This CDR3 is 14 amino acids long. Trimming left V 3 bases short and J 3 bases short, with 11 bases between. CDR3 region: CASSIPKYDTEAFF. The DNA for the CDR3 is TGTGCCAGTAGTATCCCGAAGTATGACACTGAAGCTTTCTTT.

The chain combines TRBV5-1 with TRBJ1-2; D uncertain. CDR1 and CDR2 (germline): SGHRS, YFSETQ. CDR3 size: 14 residues. Deletions cut 3 bases from V and 4 bases from J, with 13 bases between. The CDR3 DNA sequence: TGCGCCAGCAGCTCCCCAGGAGAAGTCTATGGCTACACCTTC. Translated: CASSSPGEVYGYTF.

This chain connects TRBV9 to TRBJ1-5; TRBD1 might be the D (5 bases). Germline CDR1 is SGDLS and CDR2 is YYNGEE. This CDR3 is 15 amino acids long. V was pared by 0 bases and J by 7 bases, with 14 bases between. CDR3 DNA sequence: TGTGCCAGCAGCGTAGGAGAGGGGCGAGGACAGCCCCAGCATTTT. Its protein is CASSVGEGRGQPQHF.

The chain uses TRBV27 and TRBJ2-6; D remains unclear. Between the trimmed V and J ends, which lost 3 bases and 0 bases, there was a span of 9 bases. The length of the CDR3 is 16 residues. Looked up from germline, CDR1 is MNHEY and CDR2 is SMNVEV (reference sequence). This CDR3 reads CASSFSPISGANVLTF. For the CDR3, the DNA is TGTGCCAGCAGTTTCTCCCCCATCTCTGGGGCCAACGTCCTGACTTTC.

J is TRBJ1-2 and V is TRBV5-1; 8 bases align to TRBD1. V was clipped by 5 bases and J by 7 bases; unmatched bases: 10. The CDR3 spans 14 residues. Germline CDR1 is SGHRS and CDR2 is YFSETQ. This chain's CDR3 is CASRDLDRGGGYTF. CDR3 DNA: TGCGCCAGCAGAGACCTCGACAGGGGAGGTGGCTACACCTTC.